This T cell receptor (beta chain) is from a study of identical twins. Every donor was a healthy Caucasian. Trimming removed 0 bases from V and 0 bases from J, with 7 bases in between. The CDR3 is made up of 15 amino acids. Germline CDR1 and CDR2: SGHRS and YFSETQ. Template switching supplied a universal primer site; unique molecular identifiers were carried on the cDNA. From the 5' RACE reads, TCRdb called clonotypes with MiXCR, one entry per CDR3 protein. The table has hundreds of thousands of distinct CDR3 sequences, approximately 7% seen once; the top ten hold roughly 3.9%. Many counts were recorded for this clonotype. Antigen: not known. Study-wide results and caveats: Sequences that were beta out-of-frame showed weaker excess twin sharing. Potential partial confounding of zero-insertion analyses by invariant MAIT and iNKT cells was noted.

The same data also contributed to another study, on yellow fever vaccine responses in identical twins.

The receptor was isolated from a woman younger than 35 in good health. The chain joins TRBV5-1 to TRBJ1-5; no clear D. The sample taken for sequencing was memory (CD45RO+) T cells sorted from blood. The DNA of the CDR3 is TGCGCCAGCAGCTTGGGAGCGTATAGCAATCAGCCCCAGCATTTT. Amino acids: CASSLGAYSNQPQHF.